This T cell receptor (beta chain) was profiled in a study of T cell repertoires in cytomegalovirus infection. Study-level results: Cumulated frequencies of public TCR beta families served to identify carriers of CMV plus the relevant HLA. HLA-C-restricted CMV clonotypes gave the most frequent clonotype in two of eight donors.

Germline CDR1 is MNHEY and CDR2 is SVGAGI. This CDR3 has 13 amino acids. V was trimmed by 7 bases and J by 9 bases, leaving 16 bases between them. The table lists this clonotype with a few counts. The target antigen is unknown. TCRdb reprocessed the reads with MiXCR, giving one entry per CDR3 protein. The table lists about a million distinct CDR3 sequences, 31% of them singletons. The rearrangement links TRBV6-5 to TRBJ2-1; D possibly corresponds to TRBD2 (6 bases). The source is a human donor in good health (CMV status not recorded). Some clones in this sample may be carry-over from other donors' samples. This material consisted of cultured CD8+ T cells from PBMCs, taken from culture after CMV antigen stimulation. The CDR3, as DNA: TGTGCCAGCAAATTCTGGGGGGAGGCTGAGCAGTTCTTC. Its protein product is CASKFWGEAEQFF.